This is a list of T cell receptor beta chains from one sample in a study of OX40 agonist ivuxolimab in advanced cancers. The table came from immunoSEQ multiplex PCR; TCRdb's copy has only in-frame clones and leaves some out. The sample lists tens of thousands of clones; about nine tenths were seen once. The sample in question was CD4+ or CD8+ T cells sorted from blood, obtained in a trial of the OX40 agonist ivuxolimab. The receptor source for this set is an adult with an advanced solid tumor such as melanoma, head and neck, liver or kidney cancer. CDR3s include the opening cysteine and the closing phenylalanine or tryptophan. Fields, in order: J gene, clone size, D gene, V gene, CDR3 protein, CDR3 DNA. The D gene is left open where the match is weak. Not every row has a clone size; where given, it reads once, few, many or a size class.

>TRBJ2-7|.|TRBD2|TRBV7-9
CASSPRTSGDEQYF
TGTGCCAGCAGCCCACGGACTAGCGGGGACGAGCAGTACTTC
>TRBJ2-7|.|.|TRBV4-1
CASSQPTGYEQYF
TGCGCCAGCAGCCAACCTACCGGCTACGAGCAGTACTTC
>TRBJ1-2|.|TRBD1|TRBV2
CASSPGQGADYGYTF
TGTGCCAGCAGTCCGGGACAGGGGGCTGACTATGGCTACACCTTC
>TRBJ2-5|.|.|TRBV28
CASSLFSGQYF
TGTGCCAGCAGTTTATTCTCGGGACAGTACTTC
>TRBJ2-7|.|.|TRBV6-1
CASSEPLYEQYF
TGTGCCAGCAGTGAACCTCTTTACGAGCAGTACTTC
>TRBJ2-7|.|.|TRBV6-6
CASSLGGYEQYF
TGTGCCAGCAGCCTAGGGGGCTACGAGCAGTACTTC
>TRBJ2-3|.|TRBD1|TRBV4-2
CASSPETGGLTDTQYF
TGTGCCAGCAGCCCAGAAACAGGGGGCCTCACAGATACGCAGTATTTT
>TRBJ1-1|.|.|TRBV5-1
CASSLADTNTEAFF
TGCGCCAGCAGCTTGGCCGACACGAACACTGAAGCTTTCTTT
>TRBJ2-3|once|.|TRBV5-6
CASSEVSTDTQYF
TGTGCCAGCAGTGAGGTGAGCACAGATACGCAGTATTTT
>TRBJ2-3|.|.|TRBV4-1
CASSQDGGQITDTQYF
TGCGCCAGCAGCCAAGATGGTGGACAAATCACAGATACGCAGTATTTT
>TRBJ2-5|.|TRBD1|TRBV7-9
CASSPRGGQGQETQYF
TGTGCCAGCAGCCCAAGGGGGGGACAGGGCCAAGAGACCCAGTACTTC
>TRBJ1-2|.|TRBD1|TRBV5-4
CASSGGTGPNYGYTF
TGTGCCAGCAGCGGTGGGACAGGTCCTAACTATGGCTACACCTTC
>TRBJ2-3|few|TRBD2|TRBV7-9
CASSLLAGSTDTQYF
TGTGCCAGCAGCCTTCTAGCGGGGTCCACAGATACGCAGTATTTT
>TRBJ2-1|.|.|TRBV7-9
CASSDAGNTYNEQFF
TGTGCCAGCAGCGACGCGGGGAATACCTACAATGAGCAGTTCTTC
>TRBJ2-7|.|.|TRBV7-9
CASSLAVGTHNEQYF
TGTGCCAGCAGCTTAGCAGTAGGGACTCATAACGAGCAGTACTTC
>TRBJ2-1|.|TRBD1|TRBV13
CATGQGNEQFF
TGTGCCACAGGACAGGGCAATGAGCAGTTCTTC
>TRBJ1-1|.|TRBD1|TRBV19
CASGQGAEAFF
TGTGCCAGTGGACAGGGGGCTGAAGCTTTCTTT
>TRBJ1-2|.|.|TRBV7-9
CASSLNDGYTF
TGTGCCAGCAGCTTAAACGATGGCTACACCTTC
>TRBJ2-2|.|TRBD1|TRBV2
CASIGGQGRSGELFF
TGTGCCAGCATAGGCGGACAGGGGCGCTCCGGGGAGCTGTTTTTT
>TRBJ2-7|.|TRBD1|TRBV30
CAWSRGQGGYEQYF
TGTGCCTGGAGTAGGGGGCAAGGGGGCTACGAGCAGTACTTC
>TRBJ2-3|.|TRBD2|TRBV27
CASSLEASGSGGSTDTQYF
TGTGCCAGCAGTTTAGAAGCTAGCGGGAGCGGGGGGAGCACAGATACGCAGTATTTT
>TRBJ2-2|.|TRBD2|TRBV5-4
CASSGDGLAGGPGTGELFF
TGTGCCAGCAGCGGCGACGGACTAGCGGGGGGGCCGGGCACCGGGGAGCTGTTTTTT
>TRBJ2-1|.|TRBD2|TRBV19
CASNQAGGHYNEQFF
TGTGCCAGTAACCAAGCGGGAGGGCACTACAATGAGCAGTTCTTC
>TRBJ2-5|.|.|TRBV11-3
CASSPGNQQETQYF
TGTGCCAGCAGCCCAGGGAACCAACAAGAGACCCAGTACTTC
>TRBJ2-1|.|TRBD2|TRBV25-1
CASRGGRWTSGAGDEQFF
TGTGCCAGCAGAGGAGGGAGGTGGACTAGCGGCGCGGGGGATGAGCAGTTCTTC
>TRBJ2-5|.|TRBD2|TRBV13
CASSHLGAGEIQETQYF
TGTGCCAGCAGCCACCTCGGGGCGGGGGAAATTCAAGAGACCCAGTACTTC
>TRBJ2-1|.|.|TRBV30
CAWSPSGGGNEQFF
TGTGCCTGGAGTCCTAGCGGAGGGGGGAATGAGCAGTTCTTC
>TRBJ2-7|few|TRBD2|TRBV6-5
CASSWGEGGYEQYF
TGTGCCAGCAGTTGGGGGGAGGGAGGGTACGAGCAGTACTTC
>TRBJ1-5|medium-sized|TRBD1|TRBV15
CATSRALTPGQDYNQPQHF
TGTGCCACCAGCAGGGCCCTCACCCCGGGACAGGACTACAATCAGCCCCAGCATTTT
>TRBJ2-1|.|TRBD2|TRBV28
CASSSPSGAYNEQFF
TGTGCCAGCAGTTCACCTAGCGGGGCCTACAATGAGCAGTTCTTC
>TRBJ1-2|.|.|TRBV5-6
CASSLEAGSWNYGYTF
TGTGCCAGCAGCTTGGAGGCCGGGAGTTGGAACTATGGCTACACCTTC
>TRBJ1-2|once|.|TRBV2
CASFGYGYTF
TGTGCCAGCTTTGGCTATGGCTACACCTTC
>TRBJ1-5|.|.|TRBV28
CASSLPGLAQHF
TGTGCCAGCAGTTTACCAGGTCTAGCCCAGCATTTT
>TRBJ1-2|.|TRBD1|TRBV28
CASRIPGQGAYGYTF
TGTGCCAGCAGAATTCCGGGACAGGGGGCCTATGGCTACACCTTC
>TRBJ2-2|.|TRBD2|TRBV4-2
CASRLAGVNTGELFF
TGTGCCAGCAGACTAGCGGGAGTTAACACCGGGGAGCTGTTTTTT
>TRBJ2-3|.|TRBD2|TRBV2
CASNPGLAGTSTDTQYF
TGTGCCAGCAACCCGGGACTAGCGGGGACTAGCACAGATACGCAGTATTTT
>TRBJ2-7|.|.|TRBV4-1
CASSQELRWLGDEQYF
TGCGCCAGCAGCCAAGAACTACGTTGGCTTGGAGACGAGCAGTACTTC
>TRBJ2-5|.|TRBD2|TRBV5-1
CASRASGTSGKETQYF
TGCGCCAGCAGAGCCTCCGGGACTAGCGGGAAAGAGACCCAGTACTTC
>TRBJ2-7|.|.|TRBV13
CASSLGPSGYEQYF
TGTGCCAGCAGCTTAGGGCCGAGCGGCTACGAGCAGTACTTC
>TRBJ1-3|.|.|TRBV11-2
CASSLDPEGGYGNTIYF
TGTGCCAGCAGCTTAGATCCCGAAGGGGGGTATGGAAACACCATATATTTT
>TRBJ2-1|once|.|TRBV29-1
CSVVWGNEQFF
TGCAGCGTTGTCTGGGGGAATGAGCAGTTCTTC
>TRBJ1-4|.|.|TRBV19
CASSIGQSNEKLFF
TGTGCCAGTAGTATAGGACAATCGAATGAAAAACTGTTTTTT
>TRBJ1-1|few|.|TRBV2
CASIGSLEAFF
TGTGCCAGCATCGGCAGCCTTGAAGCTTTCTTT
>TRBJ2-4|.|.|TRBV7-8
CASSLSPWRAKNIQYF
TGTGCCAGCAGCTTATCCCCATGGAGGGCCAAAAACATTCAGTACTTC
>TRBJ1-5|.|TRBD1|TRBV19
CASSIDRGRGRGQPQHF
TGTGCCAGTAGTATAGATCGGGGCAGGGGGCGCGGTCAGCCCCAGCATTTT
>TRBJ2-1|.|.|TRBV6-5
CASSYKMGGSIEQFF
TGTGCCAGCAGTTACAAAATGGGTGGGTCTATTGAGCAGTTCTTC
>TRBJ1-4|.|.|TRBV4-1
CASSHSGLSPEKLFF
TGCGCCAGCAGCCACTCGGGCCTCAGCCCCGAAAAACTGTTTTTT
>TRBJ2-7|once|.|TRBV11-2
CASSLGRLGWEQYF
TGTGCCAGCAGCTTAGGCCGGCTAGGATGGGAGCAGTACTTC
>TRBJ2-7|.|.|TRBV14
CASSQGYPSYEQYF
TGTGCCAGCAGCCAGGGCTATCCCTCCTACGAGCAGTACTTC
>TRBJ1-6|.|.|TRBV5-6
CASSTSGRLDSPLHF
TGTGCCAGCAGCACCTCAGGACGCCTTGATTCACCCCTCCACTTT
>TRBJ2-1|.|.|TRBV28
CASASPSSYNEQFF
TGTGCCAGCGCTAGCCCGAGCTCCTACAATGAGCAGTTCTTC
>TRBJ2-2|.|.|TRBV28
CASSLPSSSHTGELFF
TGTGCCAGCAGTTTGCCATCCTCAAGTCATACCGGGGAGCTGTTTTTT